This T cell receptor beta chain derives from a study of T cell repertoires in cytomegalovirus infection. This clonotype was observed a handful of times. The target antigen is unknown. The CDR3 loop spans 12 amino acids. Germline-derived CDR1 and CDR2 are MNHEY and SMNVEV (reference sequence). V lost 5 bases, J lost 10 bases, and 9 bases lay in between. TCRdb reprocessed the reads with MiXCR, giving one entry per CDR3 protein. The sample carries about 830,000 distinct CDR3 sequences, over 25% recorded once. Sequencing used cultured CD8+ T cells from PBMCs, obtained from culture after CMV antigen stimulation. The receptor comes from a human donor in good health (CMV status not recorded). Some clones in this sample may be carry-over from other donors' samples. This chain joins TRBV27 and TRBJ1-6; no clear D. The CDR3 nucleotides are TGTGCCAGCAGTCCCTTCGGCTCACCCCTCCACTTT. It encodes CASSPFGSPLHF.